The clone carrying this TCR beta chain showed up many times. What it recognizes is unknown. V was cut by 5 bases and J by 9 bases, with 1 base left in between. The CDR3 length is 8 residues. The V gene's germline CDR1 is MNHNY and CDR2 SVGAGI (reference sequence). These data originate in a study of early T cells in non-severe SARS-CoV-2 infection. Whole-study results and caveats: The study's VDJdb matching favored anti-spike CD8 responses and missed private and CD4 specificities.

Researchers attached unique molecular identifiers to individual cDNA molecules. TCRdb reprocessed the 5' RACE reads with MiXCR, giving one entry per CDR3 protein. The sample lists over 45,000 distinct CDR3 sequences; roughly 7.6% were seen once. The sample was whole blood, taken at baseline. The chain recombines TRBV6-6 with TRBJ1-1; D remains ambiguous. This TCR was recovered from an adult who was a healthcare worker with PCR-confirmed SARS-CoV-2 infection or an uninfected control (not recorded which). CDR3 in amino acids: CASSQAFF. The CDR3 bases are TGTGCCAGCAGTCAAGCTTTCTTT.